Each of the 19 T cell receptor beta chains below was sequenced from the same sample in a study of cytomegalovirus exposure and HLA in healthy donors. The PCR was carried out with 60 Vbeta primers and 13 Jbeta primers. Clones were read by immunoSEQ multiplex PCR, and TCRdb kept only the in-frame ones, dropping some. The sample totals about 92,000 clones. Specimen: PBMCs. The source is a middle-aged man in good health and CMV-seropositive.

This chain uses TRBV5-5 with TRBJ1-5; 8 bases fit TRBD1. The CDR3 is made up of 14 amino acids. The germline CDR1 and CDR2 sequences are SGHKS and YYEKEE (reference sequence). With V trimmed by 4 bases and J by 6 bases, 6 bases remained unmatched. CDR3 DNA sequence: TGTGCCAGCAGCGTGGGGACAGGAGGTCAGCCCCAGCATTTT. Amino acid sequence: CASSVGTGGQPQHF.

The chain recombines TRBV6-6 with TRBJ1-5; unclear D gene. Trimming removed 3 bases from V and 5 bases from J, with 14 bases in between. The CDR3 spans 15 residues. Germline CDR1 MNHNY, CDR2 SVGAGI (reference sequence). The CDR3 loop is CASSYNPSSYQPQHF. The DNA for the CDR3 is TGTGCCAGCAGTTATAACCCCAGTTCCTATCAGCCCCAGCATTTT.

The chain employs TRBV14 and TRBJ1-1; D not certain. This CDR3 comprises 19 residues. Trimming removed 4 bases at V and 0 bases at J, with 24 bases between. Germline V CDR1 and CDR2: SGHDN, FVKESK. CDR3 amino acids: CASSPPPRRQDPLNTEAFF. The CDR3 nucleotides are TGTGCCAGCAGCCCTCCCCCACGGAGGCAGGATCCCCTGAACACTGAAGCTTTCTTT.

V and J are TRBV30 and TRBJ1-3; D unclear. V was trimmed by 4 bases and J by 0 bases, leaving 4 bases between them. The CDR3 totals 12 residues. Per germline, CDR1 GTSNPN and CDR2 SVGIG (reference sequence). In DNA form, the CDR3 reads TGTGCCTGGATGAGCTCTGGAAACACCATATATTTT. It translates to CAWMSSGNTIYF.

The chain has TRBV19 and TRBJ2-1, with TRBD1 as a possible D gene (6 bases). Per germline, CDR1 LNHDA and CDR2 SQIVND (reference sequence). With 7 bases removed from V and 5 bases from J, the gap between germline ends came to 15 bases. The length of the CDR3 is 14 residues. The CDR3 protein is CASKRTVLDNEQFF. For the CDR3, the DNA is TGTGCCAGTAAGAGGACAGTTCTCGACAATGAGCAGTTCTTC. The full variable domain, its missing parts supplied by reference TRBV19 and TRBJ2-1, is DGGITQSPKYLFRKEGQNVTLSCEQNLNHDAMYWYRQDPGQGLRLIYYSQIVNDFQKGDIAEGYSVSREKKESFPLTVTSAQKNPTAFYLCASKRTVLDNEQFFGPGTRLTVL.

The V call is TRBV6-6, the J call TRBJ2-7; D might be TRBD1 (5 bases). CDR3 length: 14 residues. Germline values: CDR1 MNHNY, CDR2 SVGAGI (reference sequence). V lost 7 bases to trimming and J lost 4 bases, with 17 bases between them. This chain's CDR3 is CASNWGPSFYEQYV. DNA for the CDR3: TGTGCCAGCAACTGGGGCCCATCCTTTTACGAGCAGTACGTC.

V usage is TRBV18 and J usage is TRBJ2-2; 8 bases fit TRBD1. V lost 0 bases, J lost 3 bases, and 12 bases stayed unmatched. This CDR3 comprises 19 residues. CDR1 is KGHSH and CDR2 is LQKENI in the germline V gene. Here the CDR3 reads CASSPPRQGTFLDTGELFF. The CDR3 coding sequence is TGTGCCAGCTCACCACCGAGACAGGGGACGTTCCTAGACACCGGGGAGCTGTTTTTT.

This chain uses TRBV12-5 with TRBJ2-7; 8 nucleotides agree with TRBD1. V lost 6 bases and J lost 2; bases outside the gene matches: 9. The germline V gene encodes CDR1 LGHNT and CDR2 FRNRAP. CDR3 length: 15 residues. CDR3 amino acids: CASGPGDRPPYEQYF. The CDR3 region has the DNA TGTGCTAGTGGCCCCGGGGACAGGCCTCCCTACGAGCAGTACTTC. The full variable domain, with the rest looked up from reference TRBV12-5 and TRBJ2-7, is DARVTQTPRHKVTEMGQEVTMRCQPILGHNTVFWYRQTMMQGLELLAYFRNRAPLDDSGMPKDRFSAEMPDATLATLKIQPSEPRDSAVYFCASGPGDRPPYEQYFGPGTRLTVT.

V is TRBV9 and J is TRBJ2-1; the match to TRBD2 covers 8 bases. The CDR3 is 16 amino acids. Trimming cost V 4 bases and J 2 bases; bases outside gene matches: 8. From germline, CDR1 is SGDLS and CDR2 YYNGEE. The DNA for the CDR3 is TGTGCCAGCAGCCGGCTCCTAGCGGGCCCCTACAATGAGCAGTTCTTC. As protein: CASSRLLAGPYNEQFF.

This CDR3 is CASSPTENRENTEAFF. CDR3 in DNA: TGTGCCAGCAGCCCCACGGAGAACAGGGAGAACACTGAAGCTTTCTTT. J is TRBJ1-1 and V is TRBV13, with a possible D match to TRBD1 (6 bases). V was pared by 5 bases and J by 1 base, with 17 bases between. The germline V gene has CDR1 PRHDT and CDR2 FYEKMQ (reference sequence). The CDR3 length is 16 residues.

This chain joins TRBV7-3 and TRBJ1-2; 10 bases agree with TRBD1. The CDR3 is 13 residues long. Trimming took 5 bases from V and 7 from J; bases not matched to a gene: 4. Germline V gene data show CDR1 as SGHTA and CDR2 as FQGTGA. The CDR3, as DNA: TGTGCCAGCAGCCTCGGACAGGGGGGTGGCTACACCTTC. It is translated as CASSLGQGGGYTF. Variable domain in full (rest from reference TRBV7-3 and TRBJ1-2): GAGVSQTPSNKVTEKGKYVELRCDPISGHTALYWYRQSLGQGPEFLIYFQGTGAADDSGLPNDRFFAVRPEGSVSTLKIQRTERGDSAVYLCASSLGQGGGYTFGSGTRLTVV.

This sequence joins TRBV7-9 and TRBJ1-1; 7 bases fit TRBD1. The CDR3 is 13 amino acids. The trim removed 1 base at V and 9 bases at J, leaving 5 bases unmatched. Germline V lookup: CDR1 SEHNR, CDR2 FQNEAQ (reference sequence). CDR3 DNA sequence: TGTGCCAGCAGCTTAGGGGCACAGGGGAAAGCTTTCTTT. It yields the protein CASSLGAQGKAFF.

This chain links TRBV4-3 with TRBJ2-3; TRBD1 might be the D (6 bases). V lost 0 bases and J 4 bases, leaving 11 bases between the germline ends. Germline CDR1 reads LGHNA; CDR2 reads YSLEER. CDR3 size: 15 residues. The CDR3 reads CASSQENRVADTQYF. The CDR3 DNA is TGCGCCAGCAGCCAAGAAAACAGGGTGGCAGATACGCAGTATTTT.

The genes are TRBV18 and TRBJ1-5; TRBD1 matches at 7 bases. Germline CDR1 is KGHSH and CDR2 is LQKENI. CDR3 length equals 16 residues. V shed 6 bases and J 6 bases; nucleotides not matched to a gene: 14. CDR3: CASSQAGGYRGQPQHF. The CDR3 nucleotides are TGTGCCAGCTCCCAAGCGGGGGGCTACAGGGGTCAGCCCCAGCATTTT. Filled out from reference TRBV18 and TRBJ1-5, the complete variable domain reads NAGVMQNPRHLVRRRGQEARLRCSPMKGHSHVYWYRQLPEEGLKFMVYLQKENIIDESGMPKERFSAEFPKEGPSILRIQQVVRGDSAAYFCASSQAGGYRGQPQHFGDGTRLSIL.

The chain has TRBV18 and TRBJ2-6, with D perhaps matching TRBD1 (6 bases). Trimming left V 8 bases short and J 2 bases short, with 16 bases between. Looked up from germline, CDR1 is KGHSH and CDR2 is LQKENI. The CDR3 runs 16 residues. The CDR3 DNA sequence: TGTGCCAGCACCCGGAACAGGGAAACTGGGGCCAACGTCCTGACTTTC. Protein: CASTRNRETGANVLTF. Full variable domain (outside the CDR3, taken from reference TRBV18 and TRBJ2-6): NAGVMQNPRHLVRRRGQEARLRCSPMKGHSHVYWYRQLPEEGLKFMVYLQKENIIDESGMPKERFSAEFPKEGPSILRIQQVVRGDSAAYFCASTRNRETGANVLTFGAGSRLTVL.

The CDR3 region has the DNA TGTGCCAGCAGCAAATACAGGGGATCCTACAATGAGCAGTTCTTC. Its translation is CASSKYRGSYNEQFF. The rearrangement joins TRBV13 to TRBJ2-1, with 7 nucleotides matching TRBD1. Germline V lookup: CDR1 PRHDT, CDR2 FYEKMQ (reference sequence). The ends lost 5 bases at V and 1 base at J; junction bases unmatched: 5. The CDR3 spans 15 residues.

The CDR3 nucleotides read TGTGCTACGGAACTAGCGGGAGGGGGAGAATATGAGCAGTTCTTC. It translates to CATELAGGGEYEQFF. The chain combines TRBV11-2 with TRBJ2-1; 13 bases agree with TRBD2. Germline V gene lookup returns CDR1 SGHAT and CDR2 FQNNGV. This CDR3 comprises 15 residues.

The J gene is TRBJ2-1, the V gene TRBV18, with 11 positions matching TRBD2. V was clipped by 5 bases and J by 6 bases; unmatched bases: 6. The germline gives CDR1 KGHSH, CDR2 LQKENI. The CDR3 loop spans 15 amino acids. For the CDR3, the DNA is TGTGCCAGCTCATCTGGACTAGCGGGTACCAATGAGCAGTTCTTC. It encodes CASSSGLAGTNEQFF.

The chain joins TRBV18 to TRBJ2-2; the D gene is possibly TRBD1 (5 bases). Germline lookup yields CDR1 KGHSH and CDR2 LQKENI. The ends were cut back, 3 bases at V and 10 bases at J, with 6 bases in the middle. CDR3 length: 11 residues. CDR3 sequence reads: CASSPGLELFF. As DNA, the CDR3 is TGTGCCAGCTCACCGGGGCTGGAGCTGTTTTTT.